This T cell receptor (beta chain) derives from a study of Graves' ophthalmopathy and Graves' hyperthyroidism. Study outcomes and limitations: Appearing in blood as well were most expanded thyroid clonotypes above 0.001 frequency. Sensitivity of about 67% and specificity of 72% to 80% were achieved by the model that predicted ophthalmopathy progression.

In this sample, this clonotype turned up many times. Its antigen is as yet unknown. Additional autoimmune diseases, uncontrolled infections, pregnancy or lactation disqualified patients. The diagnosis was founded upon clinical symptoms, serum thyroxine, TRAb, thyroid ultrasound and orbital computed tomography. RNA transcripts provided the template for amplifying TCR beta CDR3 regions. Investigators did first-round RT-PCR with HTBI primers, then second-round multiplex PCR. MiXCR was run by TCRdb on the multiplex PCR reads, yielding one entry per CDR3 protein. This repertoire shows approximately 460,000 distinct CDR3 sequences, 14% found once; its top ten account for approximately 9.8%. Germline V gives CDR1 SGHVS, CDR2 FNYEAQ. The V end lost 5 bases, the J end lost 2 bases, and 8 bases lay between the germline ends. The CDR3 length is 13 residues.

The source is a young woman with Graves' ophthalmopathy. Sequenced: blood. V and J are TRBV7-6 and TRBJ2-3, with unresolved D. CDR3 sequence reads: CASSGPHTDTQYF. In DNA form, the CDR3 reads TGTGCCAGCAGCGGTCCACACACAGATACGCAGTATTTT.